Described below is a single TCR beta chain sequence and its context. The antigen is undetermined. The table came from immunoSEQ multiplex PCR; TCRdb's copy has only in-frame clones and leaves some out. The repertoire has 250,000 to 400,000 clones, 75% to 90% of them found once; the top ten carry over 1%. This sample is part of a study of cytomegalovirus exposure and HLA in healthy donors. Findings and caveats of the study: 164 TCR beta chains were listed as cytomegalovirus-associated. Rare TCR sequences predominated, though certain public TCRs were found in many donors.

The clonotype originates from a young woman in good health and CMV-seropositive. What was sequenced was PBMCs.

The CDR3 here is CASWVQGGQSYEQYF. CDR3 nucleotides: TGTGCCAGCTGGGTGCAGGGGGGGCAATCCTACGAGCAGTACTTC. The chain couples TRBV6-1 to TRBJ2-7, with D perhaps TRBD1 or TRBD2 (7 bases each). Trimming shortened V by 8 bases and J by 1 base, and 18 bases separated the two germline ends. CDR1 MNHNS and CDR2 SASEGT come from the germline V gene. CDR3 size: 15 residues.